Shown below are 25 T cell receptor beta chains from a single sample sequenced in a study of CD8 T cells in Susac syndrome. RNA totalling about 0.45 to 1 ug underwent reverse transcription with random hexamers. A single record per CDR3 protein comes from TCRdb applying MiXCR to the immunoSEQ multiplex PCR reads. Of 150,000 to 200,000 distinct CDR3 sequences listed, 90% to 95% are singletons. Sequencing input: CD4+ T cells from PBMCs. These receptors all come from a human donor with Susac syndrome.

This rearrangement joins TRBV27 to TRBJ2-1; 9 nucleotides agree with TRBD1. The germline V gene encodes CDR1 MNHEY and CDR2 SMNVEV (reference sequence). The J segment lost 3 bases and the V segment lost 5 bases, leaving 5 bases of the junction unmatched. This CDR3 is 15 amino acids long. The CDR3 DNA reads as TGTGCCAGCAGTCTCACAGGGGGCGTCTACAATGAGCAGTTCTTC. Encoded protein: CASSLTGGVYNEQFF.

The genes are TRBV20-1 and TRBJ2-1; 7 bases fit TRBD1. J was trimmed by 7 bases and V by 4 bases; bases with no gene match: 16. CDR1 is DFQATT and CDR2 is SNEGSKA in the germline V gene (reference sequence). The CDR3 length is 16 residues. The DNA of the CDR3 is TGCAGTGCTATCGGACTTGGACAGGTTGTTCGTAATGAGCAGTTCTTC. It codes for CSAIGLGQVVRNEQFF.

This chain connects TRBV30 to TRBJ1-3; tentative D call: TRBD1 (6 bases). The CDR3 totals 13 residues. Between the trimmed V and J ends, which lost 5 bases and 4 bases, there was a span of 12 bases. Per the germline V gene, CDR1 is GTSNPN and CDR2 is SVGIG (reference sequence). CDR3 sequence reads: CAWVQGPGNTIYF. CDR3 sequence (DNA): TGTGCCTGGGTACAGGGCCCGGGAAACACCATATATTTT.

This clonotype was recorded only once. The CDR3 sequence: CASSVASGTSETQYF. DNA for the CDR3: TGTGCCAGCAGCGTAGCCTCCGGGACATCGGAGACCCAGTACTTC. This chain joins TRBV9 and TRBJ2-5; a weak D match, TRBD1 (6 bases). The V gene lost 0 bases and the J gene lost 5 bases, with 14 bases spanning the gap. CDR1 is SGDLS, CDR2 YYNGEE, per germline. The CDR3 spans 15 residues.

The chain joins TRBV14 to TRBJ1-3; D is ambiguous. Trimming took 0 bases from V and 4 from J, leaving 7 bases between them. Germline V gene lookup returns CDR1 SGHDN and CDR2 FVKESK. This CDR3 region has 14 residues. CDR3 sequence: CASSQETAGNTIYF. DNA for the CDR3: TGTGCCAGCAGCCAAGAGACCGCCGGAAACACCATATATTTT.

The chain combines TRBV10-3 with TRBJ2-5, with TRBD1 matching 8 bases. CDR1 is ENHRY, CDR2 SYGVKD, per germline. V shed 5 bases and J 2 bases; nucleotides not matched to a gene: 1. This CDR3 contains 13 residues. The CDR3 DNA follows: TGTGCCATCAGTAGGACAGGGCAAGAGACCCAGTACTTC. Encoded protein: CAISRTGQETQYF.

This chain connects TRBV6-4 to TRBJ2-3, with 7 bases aligning to TRBD2. The CDR3 totals 14 residues. CDR1 MRHNA and CDR2 SNTAGT come from the germline V gene. V lost 3 bases to trimming and J lost 4 bases; unmatched junction nucleotides: 4. CDR3 loop: CASSDTSVADTQYF. The CDR3 DNA reads TGTGCCAGCAGTGATACTAGCGTGGCAGATACGCAGTATTTT.

V and J are TRBV19 and TRBJ2-1; D may be TRBD2 (10 bases). The CDR3 runs 20 residues. V was pared by 4 bases and J by 0 bases, with 25 bases between. Germline V gene data show CDR1 as LNHDA and CDR2 as SQIVND (reference sequence). The CDR3 DNA is TGTGCCAGTAGTAGGGCGGGACAGGGACGGACTAGCGGCTCCTACAATGAGCAGTTCTTC. Translation: CASSRAGQGRTSGSYNEQFF.

The rearrangement joins TRBV5-4 to TRBJ2-2; TRBD1 agrees at 7 bases. The ends lost 4 bases at V and 0 bases at J; junction bases unmatched: 6. The CDR3 runs to 16 residues. Germline loops: CDR1 SGHNT, CDR2 YYREEE (reference sequence). CDR3 sequence: CASSQGQITNTGELFF. The CDR3 DNA follows: TGTGCCAGCAGCCAGGGACAGATAACGAACACCGGGGAGCTGTTTTTT.

This clonotype is a singleton in its sample. This rearrangement joins TRBV25-1 to TRBJ1-1, with 9 bases that match TRBD1. Germline CDR1 and CDR2: MGHDK and SYGVNS. V was clipped by 6 bases and J by 5 bases; unmatched bases: 10. The CDR3 spans 15 residues. The CDR3 spells CASRDGGTGRTEAFF. CDR3 sequence (DNA): TGTGCCAGCAGGGACGGGGGGACAGGGCGGACTGAAGCTTTCTTT.

The chain carries TRBV5-1 and TRBJ2-7, with 14 bases aligning to TRBD2. After removal of 3 bases from V and 2 bases from J, the junction contained 4 bases not matched to a gene. In germline, CDR1 is SGHRS, CDR2 YFSETQ. This CDR3 spans 16 amino acids. DNA for the CDR3: TGCGCCAGCAGCTCTGGGACTAGCGGGAGCACCTACGAGCAGTACTTC. Its protein is CASSSGTSGSTYEQYF.

This rearrangement joins TRBV11-2 to TRBJ2-1; perhaps TRBD2 as D (6 bases). Trimming pared 1 base from V and 5 bases from J, leaving 15 bases between. The V gene's germline CDR1 is SGHAT and CDR2 FQNNGV. This CDR3 region has 16 residues. The CDR3 region is CASSLGGVPTNNEQFF. The CDR3 DNA sequence: TGTGCCAGCAGCTTAGGGGGGGTCCCGACTAACAATGAGCAGTTCTTC.

The CDR3 region has the DNA TGTGCCATCAGTGAGATGCACTCGTCCCCCTACGAGCAGTACTTC. It codes for CAISEMHSSPYEQYF. The V call is TRBV10-3, the J call TRBJ2-7; D not resolved. Per the germline V gene, CDR1 is ENHRY and CDR2 is SYGVKD. The CDR3 extends over 15 amino acids. V was clipped by 2 bases and J by 2 bases, with 13 bases between them.

The chain uses TRBV6-2 or TRBV6-3 and TRBJ2-7, with 11 bases identical to TRBD2. With V trimmed by 0 bases and J by 3 bases, 7 bases remained unmatched. This CDR3 spans 17 amino acids. Germline CDR1 reads MNHEY; CDR2 reads SVGEGT. The CDR3 spells CASSYSRLAGPVYEQYF. CDR3 nucleotides: TGTGCCAGCAGTTACTCGAGACTAGCGGGACCGGTCTACGAGCAGTACTTC.

The V gene is TRBV27, the J gene TRBJ2-7, with 8 bases matching TRBD1. V shed 5 bases, J shed 2 bases, and the junction held 8 bases outside the gene matches. Germline V gene sequence: CDR1 MNHEY, CDR2 SMNVEV (reference sequence). This CDR3 spans 15 amino acids. The CDR3 DNA is TGTGCCAGCAGTGGGGCCACAGGGGGACCCTACGAGCAGTACTTC. This codes for CASSGATGGPYEQYF.

This chain uses TRBV29-1 with TRBJ2-1; D possibly corresponds to TRBD1 (8 bases). V gave up 4 bases and J gave up 7 bases, with 23 bases separating them. The CDR3 is 16 amino acids. Looked up from germline, CDR1 is SQVTM and CDR2 is ANQGSEA. The CDR3 DNA follows: TGCAGCGTTGTGGGGGGGTTCGGACAGGGTATAAATGAGCAGTTCTTC. It yields the protein CSVVGGFGQGINEQFF.

CDR3 protein: CGTWTGSTNYGYTF. The DNA of the CDR3 is TGCGGAACCTGGACAGGATCTACTAACTATGGCTACACCTTC. J is TRBJ1-2 and V is TRBV20-1; TRBD1 matches at 7 bases. This CDR3 has 14 residues. Germline values: CDR1 DFQATT, CDR2 SNEGSKA (reference sequence).

The chain carries TRBV6-5 and TRBJ2-4; 10 bases are a match to TRBD1. V shed 6 bases, J shed 7 bases, and the junction held 3 bases outside the gene matches. The CDR3 runs 13 residues. The germline V gene has CDR1 MNHEY and CDR2 SVGAGI. The CDR3 sequence: CASRRQGANIQYF. CDR3 sequence (DNA): TGTGCCAGCAGGAGACAGGGGGCTAACATTCAGTACTTC.

V is TRBV28 and J is TRBJ2-1; no reliable D call. The V end lost 8 bases, the J end lost 9 bases, and 14 bases lay between the germline ends. Germline loops: CDR1 MDHEN, CDR2 SYDVKM. This CDR3 has 12 residues. The CDR3 protein is CASYVWGSEQFF. The CDR3 nucleotides read TGTGCCAGCTATGTTTGGGGTAGTGAGCAGTTCTTC.

The rearrangement uses TRBV5-1 and TRBJ2-2; D unclear. The CDR3 has 14 amino acids. CDR1 is SGHRS, CDR2 YFSETQ, per germline. V shed 4 bases and J shed 6 bases, with 13 bases lying between them. The CDR3 DNA is TGCGCCAGCAGCCAGTCCTCGGGTTCCGGGGAGCTGTTTTTT. It codes for CASSQSSGSGELFF.

This clonotype was recorded a few times. The V gene is TRBV6-1, the J gene TRBJ2-5; the D call may be TRBD1 or TRBD2 (5 bases each). V shed 10 bases and J shed 0 bases, with 9 bases lying between them. Germline CDR1 MNHNS, CDR2 SASEGT. The CDR3 runs to 12 residues. CDR3 protein: CATGDDQETQYF. Written as DNA, the CDR3 is TGTGCCACCGGGGACGACCAAGAGACCCAGTACTTC.

This chain's CDR3 is CASSSLAAPDPDTQYF. The CDR3 DNA sequence: TGTGCCAGCAGCAGCCTAGCGGCCCCTGACCCAGATACGCAGTATTTT. This sequence joins TRBV7-3 and TRBJ2-3; TRBD2 agrees at 7 bases. This CDR3 spans 16 amino acids. The germline V gene encodes CDR1 SGHTA and CDR2 FQGTGA. Germline trimming cut 5 bases from V and 4 bases from J; bases unmatched to any gene: 12.

The sample holds one count of this clonotype. V and J are TRBV9 and TRBJ2-7; D may be TRBD2 (7 bases). CDR1 SGDLS and CDR2 YYNGEE come from the germline V gene. The CDR3 has 15 amino acids. Deletions cut 3 bases from V and 2 bases from J, with 15 bases between. The chain's CDR3 is CASSEGGTETYEQYF. As DNA, the CDR3 is TGTGCCAGCAGCGAGGGGGGGACGGAGACCTACGAGCAGTACTTC.

V usage is TRBV19 and J usage is TRBJ1-5; D unclear. This CDR3 contains 12 residues. V lost 8 bases and J lost 0, with 5 bases in between. Per germline, CDR1 LNHDA and CDR2 SQIVND (reference sequence). The CDR3 is CASGYSNQPQHF. The CDR3, as DNA: TGTGCCAGTGGATATAGCAATCAGCCCCAGCATTTT.

The chain couples TRBV15 to TRBJ2-7; no reliable D call. This CDR3 region has 14 residues. From germline, CDR1 is LNHNV and CDR2 YYDKDF (reference sequence). The V end was cut by 0 bases, the J end by 3 bases, with 9 bases between. As DNA, the CDR3 is TGTGCCACCAGCAGAGATCTTACTTTCTACGAGCAGTACTTC. Its protein product is CATSRDLTFYEQYF. Supplemented by reference TRBV15 and TRBJ2-7, the full variable domain reads DAMVIQNPRYQVTQFGKPVTLSCSQTLNHNVMYWYQQKSSQAPKLLFHYYDKDFNNEADTPDNFQSRRPNTSFCFLDIRSPGLGDTAMYLCATSRDLTFYEQYFGPGTRLTVT.